This passage covers 3 T cell receptor beta chains from one sample sequenced in a study of human T cells and chemical hapten exposure. TCRdb re-analysed the RACE reads in MiXCR, keeping a single row per CDR3 protein. The table records 35,000 to 50,000 distinct CDR3 sequences, approximately 4% of them present only once. Time point denoted: healthy volunteer bleed at 6 weeks. Unfractionated whole blood was the source from which total RNA was extracted. The source material was whole blood. The receptors derive from a human donor in good health. Some clones in this sample may be carry-over from other donors' samples.

This clonotype was seen many times. The V and J genes are TRBV27 and TRBJ2-7, with D uncertain. The germline V and J ends were trimmed by 0 bases and 5 bases, with 5 bases remaining between them. Germline CDR1 MNHEY, CDR2 SMNVEV (reference sequence). This CDR3 has 12 amino acids. As DNA, the CDR3 is TGTGCCAGCAGTTTATCGGGCCACGAGCAGTACTTC. Protein: CASSLSGHEQYF.

This clonotype occurred many times. The chain links TRBV10-3 to TRBJ1-2; D is possibly TRBD1 (5 bases). CDR1 is ENHRY and CDR2 is SYGVKD in the germline V gene. The CDR3 extends over 17 amino acids. The V end was cut by 9 bases, the J end by 0 bases, with 23 bases between. The CDR3 protein is CAIKRREGIGPNYGYTF. The CDR3 DNA reads TGTGCCATAAAACGGAGGGAGGGGATAGGGCCTAACTATGGCTACACCTTC.

This clonotype appeared a few times. V is TRBV2 and J is TRBJ2-1; D is possibly TRBD2 (6 bases). The CDR3 covers 16 residues. Germline CDR1 reads SNHLY; CDR2 reads FYNNEI. The V end lost 5 bases, the J end lost 2 bases, and 16 bases lay between the germline ends. For the CDR3, the DNA is TGTGCCAGCAGTAAGGAGGGGTCAGCAACCTACAATGAGCAGTTCTTC. Protein sequence: CASSKEGSATYNEQFF.